Following are 12 T cell receptor beta chains from one sample sequenced in a study of beta chain features in type 1 diabetes. Investigators reverse transcribed all isolated RNA, so they sequenced expressed TCRB transcripts. Libraries were prepared by immunoSEQ multiplex PCR; TCRdb keeps only in-frame clonotypes and omits some of them. The sample consists of 300,000 to 400,000 clones, roughly 11% of them appearing once. The sequencing input was naive CD4+ T cells from blood. Receptors were obtained from a young woman in good health.

V is TRBV18 and J is TRBJ2-1; 7 bases match TRBD1. The CDR3 totals 14 residues. Losses at the gene ends were 6 bases for V and 3 bases for J; bases not matched to a gene: 5. Looked up from germline, CDR1 is KGHSH and CDR2 is LQKENI. CDR3 nucleotide sequence: TGTGCCAGCTCGTCGGGACAGCGCTACAATGAGCAGTTCTTC. Its translation is CASSSGQRYNEQFF. Drawing the rest from reference TRBV18 and TRBJ2-1, the complete variable domain is NAGVMQNPRHLVRRRGQEARLRCSPMKGHSHVYWYRQLPEEGLKFMVYLQKENIIDESGMPKERFSAEFPKEGPSILRIQQVVRGDSAAYFCASSSGQRYNEQFFGPGTRLTVL.

This clone was seen a handful of times. The V and J genes are TRBV2 and TRBJ2-3; 7 bases fit TRBD2. V shed 3 bases, J shed 8 bases, and the junction held 2 bases outside the gene matches. Germline V lookup: CDR1 SNHLY, CDR2 FYNNEI. This CDR3 has 12 amino acids. In DNA, the CDR3 is TGTGCCAGCAGTGACCTAGCGGTTACGCAGTATTTT. Protein sequence: CASSDLAVTQYF.

V usage is TRBV7-9 and J usage is TRBJ2-7; perhaps TRBD2 as D (6 bases). CDR1 SEHNR and CDR2 FQNEAQ come from the germline V gene (reference sequence). The CDR3 is 14 residues long. With 4 bases removed from V and 2 bases from J, the gap between germline ends came to 12 bases. The CDR3 loop is CASSSLAPTYEQYF. The DNA for the CDR3 is TGTGCCAGCAGCTCGCTAGCGCCGACCTACGAGCAGTACTTC.

This clone was seen a handful of times. The chain joins TRBV19 to TRBJ2-6, with D possibly TRBD1 on 6 matching bases. Germline V gene data show CDR1 as LNHDA and CDR2 as SQIVND (reference sequence). The CDR3 runs to 16 residues. V lost 7 bases to trimming and J lost 1 base, with 14 bases between them. The CDR3 loop reads CASNVKGQSGANVLTF. CDR3 nucleotide sequence: TGTGCCAGTAATGTGAAAGGACAGTCTGGGGCCAACGTCCTGACTTTC.

In this sample, this clone turned up a few times. J is TRBJ2-7 and V is TRBV9, with 9 positions matching TRBD2. The CDR3 is made up of 14 amino acids. V was pared by 4 bases and J by 3 bases, with 5 bases of the junction left unmatched. The V gene's germline CDR1 is SGDLS and CDR2 YYNGEE. The DNA of the CDR3 is TGTGCCAGCAGCCTTGGGACTAGCAGCTACGAGCAGTACTTC. This translates into CASSLGTSSYEQYF. Filled out from reference TRBV9 and TRBJ2-7, the complete variable domain reads DSGVTQTPKHLITATGQRVTLRCSPRSGDLSVYWYQQSLDQGLQFLIQYYNGEERAKGNILERFSAQQFPDLHSELNLSSLELGDSALYFCASSLGTSSYEQYFGPGTRLTVT.

The J gene is TRBJ2-2, the V gene TRBV5-1; TRBD1 matches at 7 bases. This CDR3 comprises 18 residues. The J segment lost 1 base and the V segment lost 4 bases, leaving 13 bases of the junction unmatched. Germline CDR1 reads SGHRS; CDR2 reads YFSETQ. CDR3 sequence reads: CASSRGLSQGENTGELFF. The CDR3 DNA follows: TGCGCCAGCAGCAGGGGGCTAAGTCAGGGTGAGAACACCGGGGAGCTGTTTTTT.

V and J are TRBV11-2 and TRBJ2-5, with 12 nucleotides matching TRBD2. The CDR3 consists of 17 residues. Trimming at V came to 2 bases and at J to 5 bases, leaving 9 bases not matched to a gene. CDR1 is SGHAT, CDR2 FQNNGV, per germline. For the CDR3, the DNA is TGTGCCAGCAGCTTAAGGCTAGCGGGAGGGCCGGGGGAGACCCAGTACTTC. Its protein is CASSLRLAGGPGETQYF.

The chain is built from TRBV7-3 and TRBJ2-1, with TRBD2 matching 9 bases. The germline CDR1 and CDR2 sequences are SGHTA and FQGTGA. The junction had 5 bases not matched to a gene; V was cut back by 5 bases and J by 3 bases. The CDR3 spans 15 residues. Here the CDR3 reads CASSKAGGFYNEQFF. In DNA, the CDR3 is TGTGCCAGCAGCAAAGCGGGAGGATTCTACAATGAGCAGTTCTTC.

This sequence joins TRBV7-2 and TRBJ1-2, with 12 bases identical to TRBD1. The CDR3 has 16 amino acids. Trimming at V came to 5 bases and at J to 0 bases, leaving 4 bases not matched to a gene. CDR1 and CDR2 from the germline V gene are SGHTA and FQGNSA. CDR3 amino acids: CASSGDRGRSNYGYTF. Here the CDR3 DNA reads TGTGCCAGCAGCGGGGACAGGGGGCGATCTAACTATGGCTACACCTTC.

In its sample, this clone was seen a few times. CDR3 nucleotide sequence: TGTGCCAGCAGTAAGACTTGGGATTCACCCCTCCACTTT. Residues: CASSKTWDSPLHF. V gene TRBV2 combines with J gene TRBJ1-6, with unresolved D. The CDR3 covers 13 residues. CDR1 is SNHLY, CDR2 FYNNEI, per germline. Between the trimmed V and J ends, which lost 5 bases and 8 bases, there was a span of 10 bases.

This clone was counted a few times. The genes are TRBV6-6 and TRBJ2-4, with 15 bases identical to TRBD2. This CDR3 has 16 residues. After removal of 5 bases from V and 7 bases from J, the junction contained 6 bases not matched to a gene. CDR1 is MNHNY, CDR2 SVGAGI, per germline (reference sequence). CDR3 loop: CASSRGLAGGANIQYF. The CDR3 nucleotides read TGTGCCAGCAGTCGGGGACTAGCGGGAGGAGCGAACATTCAGTACTTC.

This clone occurred a few times. The J gene is TRBJ2-7, the V gene TRBV9; TRBD1 is a possible D gene (6 bases). The CDR3 has 14 residues. The V end was cut by 2 bases, the J end by 3 bases, with 12 bases between. Germline CDR1 reads SGDLS; CDR2 reads YYNGEE. CDR3 residues: CASSVGQTVYEQYF. DNA of the CDR3: TGTGCCAGCAGCGTCGGACAGACCGTCTACGAGCAGTACTTC.